The 18 T cell receptor beta chains below were found in one sample sequenced in a study of T cells in Graves' hyperthyroidism and ophthalmopathy. RNA transcripts gave rise to amplified TCR beta CDR3 regions. The primer set for the first-round RT-PCR of the TCR CDR3 was HTBI. TCRdb re-called the multiplex PCR reads with MiXCR, one entry per CDR3 protein. This table has roughly 380,000 distinct CDR3 sequences, 13% appearing once. Sequenced input: blood. These receptors all stem from a man aged 25 to 40 with Graves' hyperthyroidism that later progressed to Graves' ophthalmopathy.

This clonotype showed up many times. This rearrangement joins TRBV11-2 to TRBJ2-3, with a possible D match to TRBD2 (5 bases). Deletions cut 0 bases from V and 1 base from J, with 11 bases between. The CDR3 runs to 16 residues. Germline lookup yields CDR1 SGHAT and CDR2 FQNNGV. The CDR3 nucleotides read TGTGCCAGCAGCTTAGAGTATAGCGAACGCACAGATACGCAGTATTTT. Residues: CASSLEYSERTDTQYF.

The sample holds many counts of this clonotype. This sequence joins TRBV15 and TRBJ2-7; perhaps TRBD2 as D (5 bases). V dropped 0 bases and J dropped 2 bases, with 8 bases sitting between them. Germline lookup yields CDR1 LNHNV and CDR2 YYDKDF (reference sequence). The CDR3 runs 14 residues. The CDR3 nucleotides read TGTGCCACCAGCAGAGATCGAGGGCCCTACGAGCAGTACTTC. It encodes CATSRDRGPYEQYF.

This clonotype turned up a few times. This sequence joins TRBV20-1 and TRBJ2-1; D is possibly TRBD2 (5 bases). Trimming took off 0 bases at V and 5 bases at J, with 17 bases between the two ends. Germline CDR1 DFQATT, CDR2 SNEGSKA (reference sequence). The length of the CDR3 is 16 residues. Here the CDR3 DNA reads TGCAGTGCTAGAGATAGTCGCCGGGGATCAGACAATGAGCAGTTCTTC. This encodes CSARDSRRGSDNEQFF.

CDR3 nucleotides: TGCGCCAGCAGACAGGGGGCCGAAGGGAATCTCGAGCAGTACTTC. It translates to CASRQGAEGNLEQYF. This chain uses TRBV4-1 with TRBJ2-7; 9 nucleotides match TRBD1. Germline values: CDR1 MGHRA, CDR2 YSYEKL. This CDR3 region has 15 residues. V shed 6 bases, J shed 6 bases, and the junction held 12 bases outside the gene matches.

This clonotype was seen a single time. This chain joins TRBV7-8 and TRBJ1-6; TRBD1 is a possible D gene (6 bases). The CDR3 contains 14 residues. Germline V gives CDR1 SGHVS, CDR2 FQNEAQ. Trimming removed 4 bases at V and 5 bases at J, with 9 bases between. The CDR3: CASSWGQDNSPLHF. The CDR3 bases are TGTGCCAGCAGCTGGGGACAAGATAATTCACCCCTCCACTTT.

This clonotype came up many times. The V gene is TRBV11-3, the J gene TRBJ2-2; 9 bases are shared with TRBD1. Germline CDR1 reads SGHNT; CDR2 reads YENEEA. This CDR3 is 13 amino acids long. Unmatched junction bases numbered 2, after V lost 8 bases and J lost 4 bases. Here the CDR3 DNA reads TGTGCCAGCGAGGGACAGGGCACCGGGGAGCTGTTTTTT. Amino acids: CASEGQGTGELFF. The variable domain in full, completed from reference TRBV11-3 and TRBJ2-2, reads EAGVVQSPRYKIIEKKQPVAFWCNPISGHNTLYWYLQNLGQGPELLIRYENEEAVDDSQLPKDRFSAERLKGVDSTLKIQPAELGDSAVYLCASEGQGTGELFFGEGSRLTVL.

This clonotype has more than one count but fewer than ten. The chain employs TRBV27 and TRBJ2-3; D is perhaps TRBD2 (5 bases). Germline V lookup: CDR1 MNHEY, CDR2 SMNVEV (reference sequence). V lost 5 bases, J lost 7 bases, and 19 bases lay in between. The CDR3 runs to 15 residues. The CDR3 coding sequence is TGTGCCAGCAGTCTCCGGGAACCGCCCCTTTATACGCAGTATTTT. Protein: CASSLREPPLYTQYF.

This clonotype appeared many times. This chain joins TRBV20-1 and TRBJ1-2; D unclear. V was trimmed by 6 bases and J by 0 bases, leaving 11 bases between them. Germline CDR1 and CDR2: DFQATT and SNEGSKA (reference sequence). CDR3 length: 13 residues. CDR3 in amino acids: CSALDSTNYGYTF. In DNA, the CDR3 is TGCAGTGCCTTGGACTCTACTAACTATGGCTACACCTTC.

The chain links TRBV20-1 to TRBJ2-5; D tentatively fits TRBD1 or TRBD2 (5 bases each). CDR1 and CDR2 (germline): DFQATT, SNEGSKA (reference sequence). The CDR3 length is 10 residues. The V end was cut by 3 bases, the J end by 13 bases, with 12 bases between. The CDR3 loop is CSASGTSWYF. CDR3 DNA sequence: TGCAGTGCTAGCGGGACCTCTTGGTACTTC.

This clonotype showed up just a few times. The chain links TRBV12-3 or TRBV12-4 to TRBJ2-1; 8 nucleotides match TRBD1. The CDR3 contains 14 residues. After removal of 1 base from V and 8 bases from J, the junction contained 4 bases not matched to a gene. CDR3 in amino acids: CASSLGTGWDEQFF. The DNA of the CDR3 is TGTGCCAGCAGTTTAGGGACAGGGTGGGATGAGCAGTTCTTC.

This clonotype was seen a handful of times. V usage is TRBV30 and J usage is TRBJ2-7; 7 bases line up with TRBD1. This CDR3 region has 12 residues. Germline CDR1 and CDR2: GTSNPN and SVGIG (reference sequence). Germline trimming cut 5 bases from V and 4 bases from J; bases unmatched to any gene: 5. The CDR3 coding sequence is TGTGCCTGGGGACAGGACGCGTACGAGCAGTACTTC. Protein sequence: CAWGQDAYEQYF.

This clonotype was counted between two and nine times. This chain uses TRBV5-1 with TRBJ2-1, with no clear D. Trimming shortened V by 3 bases and J by 9 bases, and 16 bases separated the two germline ends. CDR1 and CDR2 (germline): SGHRS, YFSETQ. This CDR3 has 14 amino acids. The CDR3 spells CASSWVLGSAEQFF. The DNA for the CDR3 is TGCGCCAGCAGCTGGGTCCTGGGGTCCGCTGAGCAGTTCTTC.

There are a few counts of this clonotype. CDR3 sequence (DNA): TGCGCCAGCAGCTTAGGTCGGGACACCATATATTTT. Translated: CASSLGRDTIYF. The rearrangement links TRBV5-1 to TRBJ1-3; D not certain. V dropped 2 bases and J dropped 8 bases, with 8 bases sitting between them. CDR1 and CDR2 (germline): SGHRS, YFSETQ. This CDR3 spans 12 amino acids.

The V call is TRBV20-1, the J call TRBJ1-1; 8 positions match TRBD1. Germline V gene sequence: CDR1 DFQATT, CDR2 SNEGSKA (reference sequence). Trimming cost V 6 bases and J 0 bases; bases outside gene matches: 3. CDR3 length: 13 residues. Written as DNA, the CDR3 is TGCAGTGCCACGACAGGGGTGAACACTGAAGCTTTCTTT. It codes for CSATTGVNTEAFF.

This clonotype has only a few counts. The rearrangement links TRBV6-1 to TRBJ1-3; 7 nucleotides match TRBD1. CDR3 length: 14 residues. Germline loops: CDR1 MNHNS, CDR2 SASEGT. The V gene end was trimmed by 6 bases and the J gene end by 4 bases; junction bases not matched to a gene: 6. CDR3 coding DNA: TGTGCCAGCAGGTCGACAGGGTCCGGAAACACCATATATTTT. It codes for CASRSTGSGNTIYF.

This clonotype was counted between two and nine times. The rearrangement uses TRBV28 and TRBJ1-3; possibly TRBD1 for D (6 bases). The germline V gene has CDR1 MDHEN and CDR2 SYDVKM. Deletions cut 3 bases from V and 2 bases from J, with 11 bases between. CDR3 size: 15 residues. The CDR3 region is CASSFGGAAGNTIYF. Here the CDR3 DNA reads TGTGCCAGCAGTTTTGGGGGGGCGGCTGGAAACACCATATATTTT.

The table lists this clonotype with many counts. The rearrangement joins TRBV6-1 to TRBJ1-1; tentative D call: TRBD1 (5 bases). V was pared by 8 bases and J by 1 base, with 23 bases between. Germline CDR1 MNHNS, CDR2 SASEGT. The CDR3 has 17 amino acids. The CDR3, as DNA: TGTGCCAGCCCTCCTGCGTGGAGGGGATTGGGGAACACTGAAGCTTTCTTT. Translated: CASPPAWRGLGNTEAFF.

This clonotype was picked up many times. This chain links TRBV12-3 or TRBV12-4 with TRBJ1-1; D is possibly TRBD1 (5 bases). The V gene lost 1 base and the J gene lost 11 bases, with 11 bases spanning the gap. This CDR3 has 12 amino acids. CDR3 DNA sequence: TGTGCCAGCAGTTTAGGGGACTCCGAGGCTTTCTTT. This gives the protein CASSLGDSEAFF.